This TCR beta chain was captured in a study of cytomegalovirus exposure and HLA in healthy donors. V lost 7 bases to trimming and J lost 4 bases; unmatched junction nucleotides: 5. Germline CDR1 SNHLY, CDR2 FYNNEI. The CDR3 consists of 15 residues. PCR was performed using 60 Vbeta and 13 Jbeta primers. Using immunoSEQ multiplex PCR, the repertoire was profiled, and TCRdb retains in-frame clones only, with some absent. The table lists 90,000 to 120,000 clones, approximately 73% of them singletons. The chain joins TRBV2 to TRBJ2-7; 15 nucleotides agree with TRBD2. The TCR was taken from a woman between 50 and 59 years old in good health and CMV-seropositive. Material for sequencing was PBMCs. DNA for the CDR3: TGTGCCAGCACCGACGGGACTAGCGGGAGGTACGAGCAGTACTTC. Amino acid sequence: CASTDGTSGRYEQYF.